The entry below gives a single T cell receptor (beta chain) sequence along with its context. Its target is unknown. The data originate from a study of radiotherapy plus CTLA-4 blockade in lung cancer. Ipilimumab-mediated CTLA-4 blockade plus focal radiation was given to patients having chemo-refractory metastatic non-small-cell lung cancer. Data came from immunoSEQ multiplex PCR; TCRdb stores just in-frame clones and leaves some out. The profile shows about 110,000 clones, around 85% of them singletons. Study-level points and caveats: Following radiotherapy plus ipilimumab, tumor-derived TCR clones expanded in the blood.

This TCR was recovered from a human donor with non-small cell lung cancer that progressed on radiotherapy plus ipilimumab. Some clones in this sample may be carry-over from other donors' samples. This material consisted of peripheral blood, taken from a patient treated with radiotherapy plus ipilimumab.

Here the CDR3 DNA reads TGTGCCAGCAGCCAAGTTCTACAGGGAGCAACTAATGAAAAACTGTTTTTT. Its translation is CASSQVLQGATNEKLFF. The V gene is TRBV4-2, the J gene TRBJ1-4; TRBD1 might be the D (6 bases). Trimming stripped 1 base from V and 0 bases from J, with 12 bases between. This CDR3 region has 17 residues. Germline V gene lookup returns CDR1 LGHNA and CDR2 YNFKEQ.